This is a list of T cell receptor beta chains from one sample in a study of graft-versus-host responses after intestinal transplantation. These receptors lack a known antigen. This table comes from immunoSEQ multiplex PCR, and its TCRdb copy is limited to in-frame clones, with some not included. Here the sample spans 55,000 to 75,000 clones, over 70% being singletons. The sequences come from unstimulated CD4+ T cells sorted from spleen or lymph node cells, collected before transplant. Receptors originate from a human donor who was the organ donor for an intestinal transplant. The CDR3 runs from the conserved cysteine through the conserved F or W. The size field is filled for only some rows; it gives once, few, many or a size class.

j_call: TRBJ1-6
v_call: TRBV6-1
clone_size: -
cdr3_aa: CASSWEKSLHF

j_call: TRBJ1-2
v_call: TRBV4-1
clone_size: -
cdr3_aa: CASSHPGQGAGGYTF

j_call: TRBJ1-2
v_call: TRBV5-5
clone_size: -
cdr3_aa: CASSSSTYYGYTF

j_call: TRBJ2-1
v_call: TRBV11-3
clone_size: -
cdr3_aa: CASSLDWGLYNEQFF

j_call: TRBJ2-2
v_call: TRBV7-6
clone_size: -
cdr3_aa: CASSFAGGIGELFF

j_call: TRBJ1-6
v_call: TRBV6-5
clone_size: -
cdr3_aa: CASSYYRSSYNSPLHF

j_call: TRBJ2-2
v_call: TRBV5-1
clone_size: -
cdr3_aa: CASSRGNTGELFF

j_call: TRBJ1-5
v_call: TRBV27
clone_size: -
cdr3_aa: CASSFRQGLNQPQHF

j_call: TRBJ1-1
v_call: TRBV6-5
clone_size: few
cdr3_aa: CASSYSELNTEAFF

j_call: TRBJ1-2
v_call: TRBV5-1
clone_size: -
cdr3_aa: CASSSDRGFLYGYTF

j_call: TRBJ1-3
v_call: TRBV7-9
clone_size: -
cdr3_aa: CASSFFGNTIYF

j_call: TRBJ2-2
v_call: TRBV4-3
clone_size: -
cdr3_aa: CASRRDRGTGELFF

j_call: TRBJ1-5
v_call: TRBV4-1
clone_size: -
cdr3_aa: CASSQGAQGTGIQPQHF